A selection of T cell receptor beta chains follows, all from one sample in a study of shared clonotypes between healthy human individuals. Here immunoSEQ multiplex PCR was the method, and the copy in TCRdb shows in-frame clones only, minus some. The sample includes more than 80,000 clones, about two thirds of them seen just once. The specimen was memory CD8+ T cells sorted from blood. Source of these receptors: a man aged 30-40 years in good health. The CDR3 runs from the conserved cysteine through the conserved F or W. D genes are given only for firm matches. Size tells how often a clone was seen (once, few, many) or the class of an expanded clone, and some rows leave it out.

V	D	size	J	DNA	CDR3
TRBV27	NA	NA	TRBJ2-7	TGTGCCAGCAGTTTATCGGGAGTAGGAAACTACGAGCAGTACTTC	CASSLSGVGNYEQYF
TRBV29-1	NA	few	TRBJ1-4	TGCAGCGGGGGCTGGGGCGGTGAAAAACTGTTTTTT	CSGGWGGEKLFF
TRBV7-9	NA	NA	TRBJ2-1	TGTGCCGGCCTGGTGGCGGGCACCGATTCGGAGCAGTTCTTC	CAGLVAGTDSEQFF
TRBV7-2	NA	NA	TRBJ2-1	TGTGCCAGCAGCTTGGGTCTCACCAGGGGCCTAGGCGGTGAGCAGTTCTTC	CASSLGLTRGLGGEQFF
TRBV25-1	NA	few	TRBJ2-3	TGTGCCAGCAGCCCAGGGGGGGGCCTCACAGATACGCAGTATTTT	CASSPGGGLTDTQYF
TRBV2	NA	NA	TRBJ2-7	TGTGCCAGCAGTGAAGATTGGGAGCAGTACTTC	CASSEDWEQYF
TRBV5-4	NA	once	TRBJ2-6	TGTGCCAGCATCATTGATCTCTCTGGGGCCAACGTCCTGACTTTC	CASIIDLSGANVLTF
TRBV7-9	NA	NA	TRBJ1-1	TGTGCCAGCAGCTTAATTGGGTGGATTGAACAAATGAACACTGAAGCTTTCTTT	CASSLIGWIEQMNTEAFF
TRBV28	NA	NA	TRBJ2-3	TGTGCCAGCAGTCCTCCGTTGGTAGATACGCAGTATTTT	CASSPPLVDTQYF
TRBV6-6	NA	NA	TRBJ2-5	TGTGCCAGCAGTTACCCGACGCGGGACGATCAAGAGACCCAGTACTTC	CASSYPTRDDQETQYF
TRBV25-1	TRBD2	NA	TRBJ2-1	TGTGCCAGCAGTGCTAGCGGGAGAGATGAGCAGTTCTTC	CASSASGRDEQFF
TRBV7-9	NA	NA	TRBJ2-1	TGTGCCAGCAGCTTAGCGGGTAGCAATGAGCAGTTCTTC	CASSLAGSNEQFF
TRBV6-1	NA	NA	TRBJ1-2	TGTGCCAGCAGTTTGACGGGAGTCTATGGCTACACCTTC	CASSLTGVYGYTF
TRBV9	TRBD1	NA	TRBJ2-4	TGTGCCAGCAGCGCGACAGGGGAAAACATTCAGTACTTC	CASSATGENIQYF
TRBV7-9	NA	many	TRBJ1-4	TGTGCCAGCAGCCCAAACTTAGGCAGCGGTCATACTAATGAAAAACTGTTTTTT	CASSPNLGSGHTNEKLFF
TRBV5-5	NA	NA	TRBJ2-3	TGTGCCAGCAGCTTAGGAGCGGTACTTAGCACAGATACGCAGTATTTT	CASSLGAVLSTDTQYF
TRBV6-6	NA	NA	TRBJ2-7	TGTGCCAGCAGTTCTTACAGGTACGAGCAGTACTTC	CASSSYRYEQYF
TRBV7-9	NA	NA	TRBJ1-2	TGTGCCAGCAGCTCGACCTTGAGGGGGGACTATGGCTACACCTTC	CASSSTLRGDYGYTF
TRBV5-1	NA	NA	TRBJ2-1	TGCGCCAGCAGCTTCGCGGACAATGAGCAGTTCTTC	CASSFADNEQFF
TRBV7-9	NA	NA	TRBJ1-5	TGTGCCAGCAGCTCAGAAAAGGGCAATCAGCCCCAGCATTTT	CASSSEKGNQPQHF
TRBV11-2	TRBD2	NA	TRBJ2-7	TGTGCCAGCAGCTTAAACGCGGGAGCCTACGAGCAGTACTTC	CASSLNAGAYEQYF
TRBV4-3	NA	NA	TRBJ1-4	TGCGCCAGCAGCCAAGATCTGGGGGGTGGTAATGAAAAACTGTTTTTT	CASSQDLGGGNEKLFF
TRBV29-1	TRBD2	NA	TRBJ2-7	TGCAGCGTTGAACTAGCGGGAAGTGTTTACGAGCAGTACTTC	CSVELAGSVYEQYF
TRBV29-1	NA	medium-sized	TRBJ1-2	TGCAGCGCGTATCAGGGAGGGAGCTATGGCTACACCTTC	CSAYQGGSYGYTF
TRBV29-1	TRBD2	NA	TRBJ2-1	TGCAGCGCCGAAGGCGCTAGCGGGAGGGTGGATGAGCAGTTCTTC	CSAEGASGRVDEQFF
TRBV7-3	TRBD1	NA	TRBJ1-1	TGTGCCAGCAGCTTAGGCGGGACAGGGTCGAACGCTGAAGCTTTCTTT	CASSLGGTGSNAEAFF
TRBV6-1	NA	NA	TRBJ2-1	TGTGCCAGCAAACTAGCCGAGGGGGGCAATGAGCAGTTCTTC	CASKLAEGGNEQFF
TRBV7-2	TRBD1	NA	TRBJ2-1	TGTGCCAGCAGCTTAGGGACAGGACCTTACAATGAGCAGTTCTTC	CASSLGTGPYNEQFF
TRBV6-5	NA	NA	TRBJ1-1	TGTGCCAGCAGTTACGGGACGCTCGGGACTGAAGCTTTCTTT	CASSYGTLGTEAFF
TRBV27	NA	NA	TRBJ2-1	TGTGCCAGCAGTCAAATAGGGGATGAGCAGTTCTTC	CASSQIGDEQFF
TRBV18	NA	once	TRBJ2-5	TGTGCCAGCTCACCCTACGGCGGACAGTACCAAGAGACCCAGTACTTC	CASSPYGGQYQETQYF
TRBV9	NA	NA	TRBJ2-7	TGTGCCAGCAGCGTAGCTGGGGAAAGTTCCTACGAGCAGTACTTC	CASSVAGESSYEQYF
TRBV22-1	NA	NA	TRBJ2-6	TGTCCTGGGAGATTATCGGGCGAACAAAGTCGGGCCAACGTCCTGACTTTC	CPGRLSGEQSRANVLTF
TRBV7-3	TRBD2	NA	TRBJ2-1	TGTGCCAGCAGCTTAATGAGCGGGAGGGACAATGAGCAGTTCTTC	CASSLMSGRDNEQFF
TRBV28	TRBD1	few	TRBJ2-5	TGTGCCAGCAGTCAGACGATCGGGACAGGGGGTGAGACCCAGTACTTC	CASSQTIGTGGETQYF
TRBV29-1	TRBD1	few	TRBJ2-1	TGCAGCGTTGAAAGGCAGGGGGTACTGAATGAGCAGTTCTTC	CSVERQGVLNEQFF
TRBV27	NA	NA	TRBJ1-3	TGTGCCAGCGGGGAGATTGGAAACACCATATATTTT	CASGEIGNTIYF
TRBV7-9	NA	NA	TRBJ2-1	TGTGCCAGCAGCCCCCGCGGGGCGGGGTTATATGAGCAGTTCTTC	CASSPRGAGLYEQFF
TRBV11-2	TRBD1	NA	TRBJ2-5	TGTGCCAGCAGCTCGGGACAGGGGGAAGAGACCCAGTACTTC	CASSSGQGEETQYF
TRBV27	TRBD2	NA	TRBJ2-7	TGTGCCAGCAAAACGAGCGGGAGCTTTCCCGAGCAGTACTTC	CASKTSGSFPEQYF
TRBV10-2	NA	few	TRBJ2-7	TGCGCCAGCAGTGAGGCCAGGGGGGTTTCTCACGAGCAGTACTTC	CASSEARGVSHEQYF
TRBV28	NA	NA	TRBJ2-1	TGTGCCAGCAGTTTAGGGACAATCAATGAGCAGTTCTTC	CASSLGTINEQFF
TRBV19	TRBD1	NA	TRBJ1-1	TGTGCCAGTGAGCTCAGGGGGCTGAACACTGAAGCTTTCTTT	CASELRGLNTEAFF
TRBV7-2	NA	once	TRBJ2-3	TGTGCCAGCAGCCTAGTACCCGGGATTCTCACAGATACGCAGTATTTT	CASSLVPGILTDTQYF
TRBV28	NA	few	TRBJ2-7	TGTGCCAGCGAAGGAGGGGACATCACCTCCTACGAGCAGTACTTC	CASEGGDITSYEQYF
TRBV11-2	TRBD2	NA	TRBJ2-2	TGTGCCAGCAGCCCGACCGCTAGCGGGGCGAACACCGGGGAGCTGTTTTTT	CASSPTASGANTGELFF
TRBV5-4	TRBD2	NA	TRBJ2-2	TGTGCCAGCAGCTCTCGGACTAGCGGTACCACCGGGGAGCTGTTTTTT	CASSSRTSGTTGELFF